The clone carrying this T cell receptor beta chain was seen just once. The antigen remains unidentified. The data derive from a study of breast tumors, draining lymph nodes, adjacent tissues. TCRdb independently ran MiXCR on the multiplex PCR reads; one entry per CDR3 protein. The sample holds more than 10,000 distinct CDR3 sequences; about 70% are singletons and the top ten take roughly 45%. J lost 3 bases, V lost 4 bases, and 4 bases had no gene match. Germline CDR1 is LNHDA and CDR2 is SQIVND (reference sequence). There are 14 residues in the CDR3. Study-wide points: Tumors had less TCR diversity than lymph nodes, more than nontumor tissue.

The sequenced sample consisted of tumor-adjacent breast tissue. This TCR was sampled from a female donor with breast cancer. Some clones in this sample may be carry-over from other donors' samples. The gene calls are TRBV19 and TRBJ2-7, with 9 nucleotides matching TRBD1. The CDR3 DNA reads as TGTGCCAGTAGTACGACAGGGGGAAGCTACGAGCAGTACTTC. This sequence encodes CASSTTGGSYEQYF.